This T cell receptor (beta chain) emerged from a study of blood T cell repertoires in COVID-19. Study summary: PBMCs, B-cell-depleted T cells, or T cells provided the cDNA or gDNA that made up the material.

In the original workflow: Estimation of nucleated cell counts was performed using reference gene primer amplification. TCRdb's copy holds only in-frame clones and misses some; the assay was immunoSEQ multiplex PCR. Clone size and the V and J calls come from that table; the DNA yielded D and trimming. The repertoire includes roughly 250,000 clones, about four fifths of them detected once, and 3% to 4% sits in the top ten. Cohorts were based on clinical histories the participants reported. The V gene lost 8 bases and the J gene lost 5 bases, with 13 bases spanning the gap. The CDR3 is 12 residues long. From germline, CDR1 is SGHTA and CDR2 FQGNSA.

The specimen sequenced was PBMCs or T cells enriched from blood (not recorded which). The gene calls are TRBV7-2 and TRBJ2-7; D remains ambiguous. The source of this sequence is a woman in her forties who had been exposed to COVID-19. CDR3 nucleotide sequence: TGTGCCAGCGGAACGGCCAGCGACGAGCAGTACTTC. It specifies CASGTASDEQYF.